These 5 T cell receptor beta chains came from one sample sequenced in a study of cytomegalovirus exposure and HLA in healthy donors. It was with 60 Vbeta and 13 Jbeta primers that the PCR ran. Sequencing used immunoSEQ multiplex PCR; TCRdb keeps in-frame clones, though not all of them. Of approximately 190,000 clones listed, about four fifths were seen once; the top ten hold around 1.6%. The sample was PBMCs. The receptor set was obtained from a man aged 35 to 55 in good health and CMV-seropositive.

The V call is TRBV5-4, the J call TRBJ1-2; 7 bases are shared with TRBD1. Trimming took 4 bases from V and 5 from J; bases not matched to a gene: 11. Germline loops: CDR1 SGHNT, CDR2 YYREEE (reference sequence). The CDR3 extends over 15 amino acids. The CDR3 DNA sequence: TGTGCCAGCAGCAGCTCAGGGACAGCGCTGTATGGCTACACCTTC. Protein sequence: CASSSSGTALYGYTF.

CDR3 nucleotides: TGTGCCAGCAGCTTGACAACAGAAATGTTCACAGATACGCAGTATTTT. Residues: CASSLTTEMFTDTQYF. The chain carries TRBV5-6 and TRBJ2-3; D unresolved. The germline V gene has CDR1 SGHDT and CDR2 YYEEEE. The V gene lost 1 base and the J gene lost 2 bases, with 14 bases spanning the gap. This CDR3 contains 16 residues.

The V call is TRBV28, the J call TRBJ2-7, with 10 positions matching TRBD2. The length of the CDR3 is 16 residues. Trimming at V came to 5 bases and at J to 4 bases, leaving 11 bases not matched to a gene. The germline CDR1 and CDR2 sequences are MDHEN and SYDVKM. DNA for the CDR3: TGTGCCAGCAGTCCCTCTAGCGGGAGACATCTTTACGAGCAGTACTTC. Translation: CASSPSSGRHLYEQYF. The complete variable domain, with remaining parts taken from reference TRBV28 and TRBJ2-7, reads DVKVTQSSRYLVKRTGEKVFLECVQDMDHENMFWYRQDPGLGLRLIYFSYDVKMKEKGDIPEGYSVSREKKERFSLILESASTNQTSMYLCASSPSSGRHLYEQYFGPGTRLTVT.

This chain uses TRBV28 with TRBJ1-4; unclear D gene. Trimming took off 2 bases at V and 3 bases at J, with 7 bases between the two ends. This CDR3 has 14 amino acids. Germline V CDR1 and CDR2: MDHEN, SYDVKM. The CDR3 loop is CASSLGRANEKLFF. In DNA form, the CDR3 reads TGTGCCAGCAGTTTAGGGAGGGCTAATGAAAAACTGTTTTTT. The variable domain in full, completed from reference TRBV28 and TRBJ1-4, reads DVKVTQSSRYLVKRTGEKVFLECVQDMDHENMFWYRQDPGLGLRLIYFSYDVKMKEKGDIPEGYSVSREKKERFSLILESASTNQTSMYLCASSLGRANEKLFFGSGTQLSVL.

This rearrangement joins TRBV15 to TRBJ1-5; D unclear. V gave up 2 bases and J gave up 2 bases, with 7 bases separating them. CDR3 length: 14 amino acids. The germline gives CDR1 LNHNV, CDR2 YYDKDF (reference sequence). The CDR3 region has the DNA TGTGCCACCAGCAGACGCGGCCGCAATCAGCCCCAGCATTTT. Its translation: CATSRRGRNQPQHF.